These 22 T cell receptor beta chains share one sample of origin, sequenced in a study of beta chain features in type 1 diabetes. Every isolated RNA sample was fully reverse transcribed, so sequencing captured expressed TCRB transcripts. Sequencing used immunoSEQ multiplex PCR; TCRdb keeps in-frame clones, though not all of them. The table includes some 900,000 clones, 15% to 20% detected once. Source material: naive CD4+ T cells from blood. These receptors all stem from a woman between 18 and 29 years old in good health.

This clone was observed a few times. The chain has TRBV4-3 and TRBJ2-7; D might be TRBD2 (5 bases). The CDR3 sequence is 13 residues long. V was shortened by 2 bases and J by 0 bases, with 5 bases between the two germline ends. Per the germline V gene, CDR1 is LGHNA and CDR2 is YSLEER. The CDR3 nucleotides read TGCGCCAGCAGCCAACGGGACTCCTACGAGCAGTACTTC. Amino acids: CASSQRDSYEQYF.

A note on this clone: This same CDR3 is encoded by further DNA sequences in the sample. The chain joins TRBV4-2 to TRBJ2-7; D not resolved. Germline V lookup: CDR1 LGHNA, CDR2 YNFKEQ. V dropped 0 bases and J dropped 0 bases, with 9 bases sitting between them. This CDR3 has 15 residues. The chain's CDR3 is CASSQDRQVSYEQYF. CDR3 sequence (DNA): TGTGCCAGCAGCCAAGATAGGCAGGTCTCCTACGAGCAGTACTTC.

The chain has TRBV7-9 and TRBJ2-1; D is unclear. Trimming removed 10 bases from V and 6 bases from J, with 10 bases in between. The CDR3 runs 11 residues. The germline CDR1 and CDR2 sequences are SEHNR and FQNEAQ (reference sequence). The CDR3, as DNA: TGTGCCACTGAGAAGCGCAATGAGCAGTTCTTC. Residues: CATEKRNEQFF. Full variable domain (missing parts from reference TRBV7-9 and TRBJ2-1): DTGVSQNPRHKITKRGQNVTFRCDPISEHNRLYWYRQTLGQGPEFLTYFQNEAQLEKSRLLSDRFSAERPKGSFSTLEIQRTEQGDSAMYLCATEKRNEQFFGPGTRLTVL.

CDR3 DNA sequence: TGTGCCAGCAGCATGGACAGGGGGAATACGCAGTATTTT. Translated: CASSMDRGNTQYF. J is TRBJ2-3 and V is TRBV7-8; 10 positions match TRBD1. The trim removed 5 bases at V and 7 bases at J, leaving 3 bases unmatched. Germline CDR1 reads SGHVS; CDR2 reads FQNEAQ. CDR3 length: 13 amino acids.

V usage is TRBV6-5 and J usage is TRBJ2-3; D is undetermined. There are 15 residues in the CDR3. Germline CDR1 reads MNHEY; CDR2 reads SVGAGI. The V gene lost 0 bases and the J gene lost 6 bases, with 13 bases spanning the gap. The CDR3 DNA is TGTGCCAGCAGTTACTCAATGGACGATCTGGATACGCAGTATTTT. This gives the protein CASSYSMDDLDTQYF.

This clone was observed a few times. The chain recombines TRBV11-1 with TRBJ2-7; possibly TRBD1 or TRBD2 for D (5 bases each). Trimming pared 5 bases from V and 2 bases from J, leaving 13 bases between. The CDR3 runs to 14 residues. Germline V CDR1 and CDR2: SGHAT, FQDESV (reference sequence). In DNA form, the CDR3 reads TGTGCCAGCAGCAACCGGGACGGGCCCTACGAGCAGTACTTC. As protein: CASSNRDGPYEQYF.

This rearrangement joins TRBV28 to TRBJ1-2; a weak D match, TRBD1 (6 bases). V was trimmed by 4 bases and J by 6 bases, leaving 15 bases between them. The CDR3 sequence is 14 residues long. CDR1 and CDR2 from the germline V gene are MDHEN and SYDVKM. In DNA, the CDR3 is TGTGCCAGCAGTTCCTCACAGGGAGGAAATGGCTACACCTTC. This translates into CASSSSQGGNGYTF.

The rearrangement links TRBV5-4 to TRBJ2-1; D unclear. Trimming pared 1 base from V and 4 bases from J, leaving 9 bases between. In germline, CDR1 is SGHNT, CDR2 YYREEE (reference sequence). CDR3 size: 14 residues. The CDR3 nucleotides read TGTGCCAGCAGCTTGACGGCAGAATACAATGAGCAGTTCTTC. Translated: CASSLTAEYNEQFF.

This clone was counted only a few times. CDR3 loop: CASTREENTEAFF. In DNA, the CDR3 is TGTGCCAGCACTCGAGAGGAGAACACTGAAGCTTTCTTT. This chain joins TRBV2 and TRBJ1-1; D is undetermined. Deletions cut 7 bases from V and 1 base from J, with 10 bases between. The CDR3 is 13 residues long. Germline lookup yields CDR1 SNHLY and CDR2 FYNNEI.

This chain connects TRBV14 to TRBJ1-4; D perhaps matches TRBD1 (5 bases). V gave up 1 base and J gave up 8 bases, with 14 bases separating them. The CDR3 is 15 residues long. CDR1 is SGHDN and CDR2 is FVKESK in the germline V gene. CDR3 residues: CASSQVSGLDEKLFF. The CDR3 region has the DNA TGTGCCAGCAGCCAAGTATCAGGGCTGGACGAAAAACTGTTTTTT.

V and J are TRBV27 and TRBJ1-2; the D gene is possibly TRBD1 (5 bases). The CDR3 has 14 amino acids. The V end lost 7 bases, the J end lost 4 bases, and 16 bases lay between the germline ends. Per germline, CDR1 MNHEY and CDR2 SMNVEV (reference sequence). The CDR3 loop is CASTRAGQGYGYTF. DNA for the CDR3: TGTGCCAGCACCCGGGCAGGACAAGGCTATGGCTACACCTTC.

Points on this clone: The same CDR3 is also encoded by other DNA sequences in this sample. The chain couples TRBV7-2 to TRBJ2-7; D might be TRBD1 (5 bases). Trimming stripped 1 base from V and 3 bases from J, with 7 bases between. The CDR3 contains 13 residues. Germline-derived CDR1 and CDR2 are SGHTA and FQGNSA. The CDR3 loop reads CASSLGQNYEQYF. CDR3 DNA: TGTGCCAGCAGCTTAGGACAGAACTACGAGCAGTACTTC.

The sample holds a few counts of this clone. At one boundary the junction diverges from the germline segment, which might be a read error. The chain couples TRBV7-8 to TRBJ2-1; 8 bases fit TRBD2. The CDR3 spans 12 residues. CDR1 is SGHVS, CDR2 FQNEAQ, per germline. CDR3: CASSLAGYEQFF. Here the CDR3 DNA reads TGTGCCAGCAGCCTAGCGGGCTATGAGCAGTTCTTC.

The chain combines TRBV2 with TRBJ2-1, with D uncertain. There are 12 residues in the CDR3. From germline, CDR1 is SNHLY and CDR2 FYNNEI. V gave up 8 bases and J gave up 2 bases, with 7 bases separating them. The CDR3 region has the DNA TGTGCCAGCGGGAACACCTACAATGAGCAGTTCTTC. Translating it yields CASGNTYNEQFF. The variable domain in full, completed from reference TRBV2 and TRBJ2-1, reads EPEVTQTPSHQVTQMGQEVILRCVPISNHLYFYWYRQILGQKVEFLVSFYNNEISEKSEIFDDQFSVERPDGSNFTLKIRSTKLEDSAMYFCASGNTYNEQFFGPGTRLTVL.

This clone appeared a few times. The rearrangement uses TRBV27 and TRBJ2-7, with a tentative D call TRBD2 (6 bases). CDR3 length: 14 amino acids. The ends were cut back, 5 bases at V and 2 bases at J, with 13 bases in the middle. In germline, CDR1 is MNHEY, CDR2 SMNVEV (reference sequence). The CDR3: CASSPAGSTYEQYF. The CDR3 DNA reads as TGTGCCAGCAGTCCGGCGGGGTCAACCTACGAGCAGTACTTC.

This clone was picked up a small number of times. This chain's CDR3 is CASSDGTFGSPLHF. CDR3 nucleotide sequence: TGTGCCAGCAGCGACGGGACATTTGGTTCACCCCTCCACTTT. The chain combines TRBV9 with TRBJ1-6, with D possibly TRBD1 on 6 matching bases. Germline V gene sequence: CDR1 SGDLS, CDR2 YYNGEE. Trimming cost V 3 bases and J 9 bases, with 13 bases left between them. The CDR3 has 14 residues. Together with reference TRBV9 and TRBJ1-6, the CDR3 gives the full variable domain: DSGVTQTPKHLITATGQRVTLRCSPRSGDLSVYWYQQSLDQGLQFLIQYYNGEERAKGNILERFSAQQFPDLHSELNLSSLELGDSALYFCASSDGTFGSPLHFGNGTRLTVT.

The chain joins TRBV7-3 to TRBJ2-1; TRBD2 matches at 7 bases. CDR1 and CDR2 (germline): SGHTA, FQGTGA. This CDR3 is built from 15 residues. Trimming cost V 2 bases and J 8 bases; bases outside gene matches: 9. Here the CDR3 reads CASSLYPGLFYEQFF. The CDR3 coding sequence is TGTGCCAGCAGCTTATATCCGGGACTATTCTATGAGCAGTTCTTC.

This clone was seen a handful of times. The CDR3 DNA is TGTGCCAGCAGGCTAAGCAATGAGCAGTTCTTC. Translation gives CASRLSNEQFF. The chain uses TRBV9 and TRBJ2-1; D is undetermined. CDR3 length: 11 residues. Germline CDR1 is SGDLS and CDR2 is YYNGEE. V dropped 5 bases and J dropped 6 bases, with 6 bases sitting between them.

In this sample, this clone turned up a few times. CDR3 amino acids: CASSLNGVNTGELFF. The DNA for the CDR3 is TGTGCCAGCAGTTTAAACGGGGTTAACACCGGGGAGCTGTTTTTT. The rearrangement uses TRBV27 and TRBJ2-2, with D maybe TRBD2 (5 bases). The germline CDR1 and CDR2 sequences are MNHEY and SMNVEV (reference sequence). The CDR3 runs to 15 residues. With 2 bases removed from V and 2 bases from J, the gap between germline ends came to 9 bases.

This clone has a handful of counts. The chain combines TRBV5-1 with TRBJ2-3; D is possibly TRBD2 (5 bases). The length of the CDR3 is 16 residues. Germline values: CDR1 SGHRS, CDR2 YFSETQ. V dropped 0 bases and J dropped 2 bases, with 13 bases sitting between them. CDR3 region: CASSLGASYNTDTQYF. In nucleotides, the CDR3 is TGCGCCAGCAGCTTGGGGGCTAGCTACAACACAGATACGCAGTATTTT. Full variable domain (outside the CDR3, taken from reference TRBV5-1 and TRBJ2-3): KAGVTQTPRYLIKTRGQQVTLSCSPISGHRSVSWYQQTPGQGLQFLFEYFSETQRNKGNFPGRFSGRQFSNSRSEMNVSTLELGDSALYLCASSLGASYNTDTQYFGPGTRLTVL.

The chain is built from TRBV27 and TRBJ1-5; weak D call: TRBD1 (6 bases). Deletions cut 1 base from V and 6 bases from J, with 10 bases between. This CDR3 has 14 residues. The V gene's germline CDR1 is MNHEY and CDR2 SMNVEV (reference sequence). The CDR3 region is CASSLWGPGQPQHF. The CDR3 nucleotides read TGTGCCAGCAGTTTATGGGGGCCCGGTCAGCCCCAGCATTTT.

V gene TRBV29-1 combines with J gene TRBJ1-6; TRBD1 is a possible D gene (5 bases). This CDR3 spans 18 amino acids. V shed 8 bases and J shed 6 bases, with 29 bases lying between them. Germline CDR1 and CDR2: SQVTM and ANQGSEA. CDR3 amino acids: CSSEPGSWGKLPNSPLHF. CDR3 nucleotide sequence: TGCAGCTCGGAACCTGGCAGTTGGGGGAAATTACCTAATTCACCCCTCCACTTT.